The 25 T cell receptor beta chains below were found in one sample sequenced in a study of beta chain features in type 1 diabetes. The antigens for these receptors are not known. Of the isolated RNA, all was reverse transcribed, and so the sequenced material was expressed TCRB transcripts. Measured with immunoSEQ multiplex PCR; TCRdb has only the in-frame clones, and not every one. The data hold 100,000 to 150,000 clones, with 7.5% to 9.5% observed a single time. Study-wide points: Type 1 diabetes patients had TCRB CDR3s that were shorter (moderately but significantly so) in all four CD4+ subsets.

Input material: central memory CD4+ T cells from blood. The receptors shown here come from a young man with type 1 diabetes.

V usage is TRBV29-1 and J usage is TRBJ2-7; 9 nucleotides agree with TRBD1. Trimming removed 4 bases from V and 4 bases from J; junction bases left unmatched: 8. The V gene's germline CDR1 is SQVTM and CDR2 ANQGSEA. The CDR3 runs to 14 residues. The CDR3 reads CSVVPTGGSYEQYF. DNA of the CDR3: TGCAGCGTTGTTCCGACAGGGGGATCATACGAGCAGTACTTC.

This clone was counted between two and nine times. The rearrangement joins TRBV29-1 to TRBJ1-5; unclear D gene. Germline V CDR1 and CDR2: SQVTM, ANQGSEA. V was trimmed by 4 bases and J by 2 bases, leaving 6 bases between them. This CDR3 has 12 residues. This chain's CDR3 is CSVGHRNQPQHF. CDR3 nucleotide sequence: TGCAGCGTTGGGCACCGCAATCAGCCCCAGCATTTT.

V and J are TRBV14 and TRBJ2-7; D may be TRBD1 (6 bases). The V end was cut by 6 bases, the J end by 3 bases, with 9 bases between. The germline V gene has CDR1 SGHDN and CDR2 FVKESK. The CDR3 contains 12 residues. CDR3 in DNA: TGTGCCAGCAGTGACAGGTTCTACGAGCAGTACTTC. Protein sequence: CASSDRFYEQYF. The full variable domain, completed using reference TRBV14 and TRBJ2-7, is EAGVTQFPSHSVIEKGQTVTLRCDPISGHDNLYWYRRVMGKEIKFLLHFVKESKQDESGMPNNRFLAERTGGTYSTLKVQPAELEDSGVYFCASSDRFYEQYFGPGTRLTVT.

The V and J genes are TRBV5-6 and TRBJ2-5; 7 bases are shared with TRBD1. The V gene end was trimmed by 6 bases and the J gene end by 0 bases; junction bases not matched to a gene: 14. In germline, CDR1 is SGHDT, CDR2 YYEEEE. This CDR3 has 17 amino acids. The CDR3 sequence: CASTLRQGNSYQETQYF. Written as DNA, the CDR3 is TGTGCCAGCACCCTGCGACAGGGTAATTCGTACCAAGAGACCCAGTACTTC.

There are a few counts of this clone. A read error may produce the germline difference seen at one junction end. V and J are TRBV7-7 and TRBJ2-1; 10 positions match TRBD1. Germline V CDR1 and CDR2: SSHAT, FNYEAQ (reference sequence). The CDR3 sequence is 15 residues long. The CDR3 DNA reads TGTGCTAGCAGTCGTGGACAGGGGGCCTACAATGAGCAGTTCTTC. Translation gives CASSRGQGAYNEQFF.

The CDR3 loop is CASSPQGEETQYF. In DNA form, the CDR3 reads TGTGCCAGCAGCCCACAGGGAGAGGAGACCCAGTACTTC. V usage is TRBV4-2 and J usage is TRBJ2-5; D possibly corresponds to TRBD1 (6 bases). Germline lookup yields CDR1 LGHNA and CDR2 YNFKEQ. The CDR3 runs to 13 residues. Trimming stripped 4 bases from V and 5 bases from J, with 11 bases between.

This clone came up a few times. The chain has TRBV11-3 and TRBJ2-2; a possible D gene is TRBD2 (6 bases). The V gene lost 2 bases and the J gene lost 6 bases, with 10 bases spanning the gap. Germline V gene lookup returns CDR1 SGHNT and CDR2 YENEEA. The CDR3 length is 14 residues. The chain's CDR3 is CASSLIGEAGELFF. For the CDR3, the DNA is TGTGCCAGCAGCTTAATCGGGGAGGCCGGGGAGCTGTTTTTT.

The V and J genes are TRBV7-9 and TRBJ1-4, with D possibly matching TRBD1 (6 bases). V was shortened by 6 bases and J by 6 bases, with 14 bases between the two germline ends. The CDR3 is 14 amino acids. CDR1 SEHNR and CDR2 FQNEAQ come from the germline V gene (reference sequence). As DNA, the CDR3 is TGTGCCAGCAGTTCGCAGGGGTACTATGAAAAACTGTTTTTT. Translation: CASSSQGYYEKLFF.

The table lists this clone with a few counts. The chain has TRBV18 and TRBJ1-4, with 9 bases lining up with TRBD1. J lost 7 bases, V lost 3 bases, and 6 bases had no gene match. The germline gives CDR1 KGHSH, CDR2 LQKENI. The CDR3 covers 15 residues. The CDR3 region is CASSPRTGEGEKLFF. In DNA form, the CDR3 reads TGTGCCAGCTCACCGCGGACAGGGGAGGGTGAAAAACTGTTTTTT.

The chain has TRBV7-8 and TRBJ2-5; D uncertain. Germline V lookup: CDR1 SGHVS, CDR2 FQNEAQ. Trimming cost V 5 bases and J 1 base, with 17 bases left between them. CDR3 length equals 16 residues. In nucleotides, the CDR3 is TGTGCCAGCAGCCCACACCCTCGACTTCGCCAAGAGACCCAGTACTTC. Amino acids: CASSPHPRLRQETQYF.

In this sample, this clone turned up many times. The same CDR3 can be traced to other DNA sequences in this sample. This rearrangement joins TRBV7-2 to TRBJ2-1; 10 nucleotides align to TRBD2. The CDR3 covers 15 residues. Unmatched junction bases numbered 1, after V lost 0 bases and J lost 5 bases. Germline V lookup: CDR1 SGHTA, CDR2 FQGNSA. CDR3 residues: CASSLASGGDNEQFF. The CDR3 nucleotides are TGTGCCAGCAGCTTAGCGAGCGGGGGGGACAATGAGCAGTTCTTC.

The V and J genes are TRBV2 and TRBJ1-2; no reliable D call. V lost 7 bases to trimming and J lost 3 bases, with 9 bases between them. CDR1 is SNHLY, CDR2 FYNNEI, per germline. The CDR3 is 12 amino acids. The CDR3 DNA is TGTGCCAGCATCACAGCCCACTATGGCTACACCTTC. It is translated as CASITAHYGYTF.

CDR3 coding DNA: TGTGCCAGCAGCCCCCCGGGGGGGAGGGCAAAACTGTTTTTT. This gives the protein CASSPPGGRAKLFF. This sequence joins TRBV7-2 and TRBJ1-4, with D possibly being TRBD1 (5 bases). V was cut by 5 bases and J by 10 bases, with 17 bases left in between. This CDR3 is 14 amino acids long. The germline gives CDR1 SGHTA, CDR2 FQGNSA.

This chain links TRBV5-1 with TRBJ2-5; 8 bases align to TRBD2. The CDR3 extends over 15 amino acids. V lost 2 bases, J lost 1 base, and 4 bases stayed unmatched. Germline CDR1 is SGHRS and CDR2 is YFSETQ. The CDR3 sequence: CASSFTSGPQETQYF. The CDR3 region has the DNA TGCGCCAGCAGCTTCACTAGCGGCCCCCAAGAGACCCAGTACTTC.

A remark on this clone: The germline gene is not matched at one end of the junction; a read error may be the cause. CDR3: CASSVQGGAGELFF. In DNA form, the CDR3 reads TGTGCTAGCAGCGTCCAGGGGGGCGCCGGGGAGCTGTTTTTT. The rearrangement uses TRBV7-7 and TRBJ2-2, with a possible D match to TRBD1 (7 bases). CDR1 and CDR2 from the germline V gene are SSHAT and FNYEAQ (reference sequence). The CDR3 totals 14 residues.

This sequence joins TRBV4-1 and TRBJ2-5, with TRBD1 matching 8 bases. V shed 4 bases and J 3 bases; nucleotides not matched to a gene: 7. CDR3 length equals 15 residues. Germline V gives CDR1 MGHRA, CDR2 YSYEKL. The CDR3 nucleotides read TGCGCCAGCAGCCGATCTTCGGACAGGGAAGAGACCCAGTACTTC. Translating it yields CASSRSSDREETQYF.

The gene calls are TRBV6-5 and TRBJ2-6; D is undetermined. This CDR3 region has 13 residues. The V and J ends lost 9 bases and 0 bases respectively, with 6 bases between them. CDR1 is MNHEY and CDR2 is SVGAGI in the germline V gene. For the CDR3, the DNA is TGTGCCAGTGCGAACTCTGGGGCCAACGTCCTGACTTTC. Translated, it gives CASANSGANVLTF.

This chain connects TRBV5-5 to TRBJ1-4; D is undetermined. Deletions cut 0 bases from V and 8 bases from J, with 8 bases between. The CDR3 has 13 amino acids. CDR1 and CDR2 (germline): SGHKS, YYEKEE (reference sequence). The CDR3 nucleotides read TGTGCCAGCAGCTTGGAAGGGAGGGAAAAACTGTTTTTT. Translating it yields CASSLEGREKLFF.

Only a few counts were recorded for this clone. Within the sample, other DNA sequences also encode this same CDR3. The chain is built from TRBV21-1 and TRBJ2-5; the table names TRBD2, a call not compared with the DNA. TRBV21-1 is annotated as a pseudogene. This CDR3 is built from 11 residues. The CDR3 sequence: CASSTRETQYF. CDR3 DNA: TGTGCCAGCAGCACCCGAGAGACCCAGTACTTC.

The gene calls are TRBV9 and TRBJ2-3; TRBD1 agrees at 7 bases. V shed 6 bases, J shed 3 bases, and the junction held 7 bases outside the gene matches. The CDR3 has 14 residues. Germline CDR1 is SGDLS and CDR2 is YYNGEE. CDR3 bases: TGTGCCAGCACCGAGGGGGCAGGGACAGATACGCAGTATTTT. As protein: CASTEGAGTDTQYF.

This clone was detected only a few times. The DNA of the CDR3 is TGTGCCAGCAGCCCGGGAGGGGCTAGTTCGGCAGATACGCAGTATTTT. This codes for CASSPGGASSADTQYF. V and J are TRBV5-4 and TRBJ2-3; TRBD2 matches 8 bases. CDR1 SGHNT and CDR2 YYREEE come from the germline V gene (reference sequence). This CDR3 region has 16 residues. V was clipped by 4 bases and J by 4 bases; unmatched bases: 11.

V is TRBV29-1 and J is TRBJ2-3; D possibly corresponds to TRBD2 (6 bases). Trimming pared 3 bases from V and 7 bases from J, leaving 17 bases between. Germline CDR1 and CDR2: SQVTM and ANQGSEA. The CDR3 sequence is 14 residues long. CDR3 sequence: CSVEEGRSANTQYF. The CDR3 coding sequence is TGCAGCGTTGAGGAGGGGCGATCTGCAAATACGCAGTATTTT.

The J gene is TRBJ2-3, the V gene TRBV18; tentatively, D is TRBD1 (5 bases). Trimming removed 1 base from V and 1 base from J, with 9 bases in between. Germline V gives CDR1 KGHSH, CDR2 LQKENI. This CDR3 comprises 15 residues. In DNA form, the CDR3 reads TGTGCCAGCTCACCACGGGAAGGGGGCACAGATACGCAGTATTTT. It encodes CASSPREGGTDTQYF.

This clone has a handful of counts. The sample carries other DNA sequences with the same CDR3. The V call is TRBV4-1, the J call TRBJ1-4; the match to TRBD1 covers 9 bases. V shed 1 base and J 6 bases; nucleotides not matched to a gene: 3. This CDR3 has 15 residues. The V gene's germline CDR1 is MGHRA and CDR2 YSYEKL. The chain's CDR3 is CASSQAGQGYEKLFF. The CDR3 DNA is TGCGCCAGCAGCCAAGCGGGACAGGGCTATGAAAAACTGTTTTTT.

Many counts were recorded for this clone. The chain joins TRBV7-2 to TRBJ1-6; tentatively, D is TRBD1 (5 bases). Germline V lookup: CDR1 SGHTA, CDR2 FQGNSA. V dropped 1 base and J dropped 6 bases, with 10 bases sitting between them. The CDR3 totals 15 residues. CDR3 amino acids: CASSLGGSFNSPLHF. The DNA for the CDR3 is TGTGCCAGCAGCTTAGGGGGCAGTTTTAATTCACCCCTCCACTTT.